What follows are 24 T cell receptor beta chains derived from one specimen sequenced in a study of OX40 agonist ivuxolimab in advanced cancers. Measured with immunoSEQ multiplex PCR; TCRdb has only the in-frame clones, and not every one. The table includes over 75,000 clones, 85% to 95% detected once. The sample consisted of CD4+ or CD8+ T cells sorted from blood, taken in a trial of the OX40 agonist ivuxolimab. These receptors were obtained from an adult with an advanced solid tumor such as melanoma, head and neck, liver or kidney cancer.

The rearrangement links TRBV28 to TRBJ1-4; D gene ambiguous. This CDR3 comprises 15 residues. Germline V CDR1 and CDR2: MDHEN, SYDVKM. V was clipped by 6 bases and J by 3 bases, with 14 bases between them. CDR3 nucleotide sequence: TGTGCCAGCAGCCCAGGCGGGGATCCTAATGAAAAACTGTTTTTT. This gives the protein CASSPGGDPNEKLFF.

The V call is TRBV5-8, the J call TRBJ1-1; D remains ambiguous. Germline CDR1 is SGHTS and CDR2 is YDEGEE. The CDR3 covers 12 residues. The ends were cut back, 6 bases at V and 7 bases at J, with 13 bases in the middle. DNA of the CDR3: TGTGCCAGCAACCCAAGCTGGAGTGAAGCTTTCTTT. Residues: CASNPSWSEAFF.

V and J are TRBV19 and TRBJ2-3; TRBD1 matches at 8 bases. J gave up 3 bases and V 5 bases, and 7 bases lay outside the gene matches. Germline lookup yields CDR1 LNHDA and CDR2 SQIVND (reference sequence). This CDR3 has 15 amino acids. CDR3 sequence reads: CASSLPGQATDTQYF. The CDR3 coding sequence is TGTGCCAGTAGTTTACCGGGACAGGCGACAGATACGCAGTATTTT.

This chain links TRBV11-2 with TRBJ2-5; 8 bases fit TRBD2. V lost 1 base, J lost 4 bases, and 8 bases stayed unmatched. The CDR3 spans 16 residues. Looked up from germline, CDR1 is SGHAT and CDR2 is FQNNGV. The CDR3 region is CASSLVGSGVTETQYF. CDR3 sequence (DNA): TGTGCCAGCAGCTTAGTGGGTAGCGGGGTAACAGAGACCCAGTACTTC.

The V gene is TRBV20-1, the J gene TRBJ2-7, with no clear D. The CDR3 runs to 11 residues. Germline V gene lookup returns CDR1 DFQATT and CDR2 SNEGSKA (reference sequence). V was pared by 2 bases and J by 4 bases, with 6 bases between. CDR3 protein: CSARKEYEQYF. Here the CDR3 DNA reads TGCAGTGCTAGAAAGGAGTACGAGCAGTACTTC.

This rearrangement joins TRBV11-2 to TRBJ2-7; the match to TRBD1 covers 8 bases. Germline CDR1 and CDR2: SGHAT and FQNNGV. This CDR3 comprises 16 residues. The V gene end was trimmed by 0 bases and the J gene end by 0 bases; junction bases not matched to a gene: 4. CDR3 loop: CASSLDGGQASYEQYF. The CDR3 DNA reads as TGTGCCAGCAGCTTAGATGGGGGACAGGCCTCCTACGAGCAGTACTTC.

This chain uses TRBV28 with TRBJ2-2, with D possibly being TRBD2 (6 bases). The CDR3 runs to 18 residues. V lost 2 bases and J lost 4, with 20 bases in between. The germline gives CDR1 MDHEN, CDR2 SYDVKM. CDR3 sequence (DNA): TGTGCCAGCAGTTTACTTGGTGGGAGACTAGTAGGCACCGGGGAGCTGTTTTTT. It is translated as CASSLLGGRLVGTGELFF.

The gene calls are TRBV11-3 and TRBJ2-2; 7 bases align to TRBD2. Germline V gives CDR1 SGHNT, CDR2 YENEEA. This CDR3 region has 15 residues. V trimming: 6 bases; J trimming: 3 bases; junction bases outside the gene matches: 7. This CDR3 is CASSRAGLYTGELFF. CDR3 in DNA: TGTGCCAGCAGTCGGGCGGGACTATACACCGGGGAGCTGTTTTTT.

The chain joins TRBV18 to TRBJ2-1; TRBD1 is a possible D gene (6 bases). The CDR3 covers 17 residues. V lost 6 bases to trimming and J lost 7 bases, with 25 bases between them. Germline V gene data show CDR1 as KGHSH and CDR2 as LQKENI. The CDR3, as DNA: TGTGCCAGCTCCCCCTGGGGGCCAGGCAGGGGCCCAAATGAGCAGTTCTTC. Its translation: CASSPWGPGRGPNEQFF.

The chain carries TRBV14 and TRBJ1-2; D unresolved. Per germline, CDR1 SGHDN and CDR2 FVKESK. The V end was cut by 5 bases, the J end by 8 bases, with 15 bases between. The CDR3 extends over 13 amino acids. CDR3: CASSVTFGGGYTF. As DNA, the CDR3 is TGTGCCAGCAGCGTTACGTTCGGAGGGGGCTACACCTTC.

This chain connects TRBV6-6 to TRBJ2-7; TRBD2 matches at 9 bases. The CDR3 totals 14 residues. After removal of 6 bases from V and 4 bases from J, the junction contained 7 bases not matched to a gene. Germline CDR1 MNHNY, CDR2 SVGAGI (reference sequence). The CDR3 is CASRVSGSTYEQYF. CDR3 DNA: TGTGCCAGCAGGGTTAGCGGGAGTACGTACGAGCAGTACTTC.

The gene calls are TRBV7-8 and TRBJ1-2; the D gene is possibly TRBD1 (6 bases). V shed 5 bases and J shed 0 bases, with 22 bases lying between them. This CDR3 is 18 amino acids long. Germline CDR1 reads SGHVS; CDR2 reads FQNEAQ. CDR3 protein: CASSRTRSGAQANYGYTF. Here the CDR3 DNA reads TGTGCCAGCAGCCGAACTCGATCAGGGGCTCAGGCTAACTATGGCTACACCTTC.

The rearrangement links TRBV2 to TRBJ2-2; 10 bases are shared with TRBD1. The CDR3 spans 14 residues. Germline assignment: CDR1 SNHLY and CDR2 FYNNEI. V dropped 7 bases and J dropped 7; count of bases not matched to a gene: 6. This CDR3 is CASTEGTGVGELFF. The DNA of the CDR3 is TGTGCCAGCACCGAAGGGACAGGGGTCGGGGAGCTGTTTTTT. The whole variable domain, filled in from reference TRBV2 and TRBJ2-2, reads EPEVTQTPSHQVTQMGQEVILRCVPISNHLYFYWYRQILGQKVEFLVSFYNNEISEKSEIFDDQFSVERPDGSNFTLKIRSTKLEDSAMYFCASTEGTGVGELFFGEGSRLTVL.

The V gene is TRBV6-1, the J gene TRBJ1-2; the D is unclear. There are 14 residues in the CDR3. CDR1 and CDR2 from the germline V gene are MNHNS and SASEGT. The V and J ends lost 11 bases and 0 bases respectively, with 16 bases between them. The CDR3 loop is CALGNGPANYGYTF. The CDR3 nucleotides are TGTGCCCTAGGTAACGGACCAGCTAACTATGGCTACACCTTC.

This sequence joins TRBV11-3 and TRBJ1-1, with a tentative D call TRBD1 (5 bases). V was clipped by 5 bases and J by 6 bases, with 19 bases between them. CDR1 is SGHNT and CDR2 is YENEEA in the germline V gene. The CDR3 runs to 15 residues. The CDR3 loop is CASSAIWGIPAEAFF. The CDR3 nucleotides are TGTGCCAGCAGCGCGATCTGGGGGATTCCCGCTGAAGCTTTCTTT.

The chain couples TRBV7-3 to TRBJ2-4, with TRBD1 matching over 11 bases. Trimming removed 5 bases from V and 0 bases from J; junction bases left unmatched: 3. The CDR3 runs 16 residues. CDR1 and CDR2 from the germline V gene are SGHTA and FQGTGA. The CDR3 sequence is CASSPGQGVAKNIQYF. CDR3 nucleotides: TGTGCCAGCAGCCCGGGACAGGGGGTAGCCAAAAACATTCAGTACTTC. The variable domain in full, completed from reference TRBV7-3 and TRBJ2-4, reads GAGVSQTPSNKVTEKGKYVELRCDPISGHTALYWYRQSLGQGPEFLIYFQGTGAADDSGLPNDRFFAVRPEGSVSTLKIQRTERGDSAVYLCASSPGQGVAKNIQYFGAGTRLSVL.

This rearrangement joins TRBV6-5 to TRBJ2-3; D possibly corresponds to TRBD2 (7 bases). V lost 0 bases and J 3 bases, leaving 10 bases between the germline ends. This CDR3 region has 15 residues. CDR1 and CDR2 (germline): MNHEY, SVGAGI. CDR3 loop: CASSYSGGPTDTQYF. CDR3 nucleotides: TGTGCCAGCAGTTACTCGGGGGGGCCGACAGATACGCAGTATTTT.

The chain combines TRBV6-1 with TRBJ2-7, with 7 positions matching TRBD1. CDR3 size: 14 residues. Germline V gene sequence: CDR1 MNHNS, CDR2 SASEGT. The J segment lost 7 bases and the V segment lost 4 bases, leaving 10 bases of the junction unmatched. In nucleotides, the CDR3 is TGTGCCAGCAGTGCCGGGACAGAGACTCGGGAGCAGTACTTC. Residues: CASSAGTETREQYF.

The V and J genes are TRBV5-4 and TRBJ2-3; D call uncertain. Germline values: CDR1 SGHNT, CDR2 YYREEE (reference sequence). This CDR3 is 13 amino acids long. Trimming took 1 base from V and 6 from J, leaving 9 bases between them. The CDR3 loop reads CASSLPQTDTQYF. In DNA form, the CDR3 reads TGTGCCAGCAGCTTGCCACAGACGGATACGCAGTATTTT.

The V call is TRBV4-2, the J call TRBJ2-3, with D possibly TRBD2 on 6 matching bases. Trimming pared 1 base from V and 2 bases from J, leaving 19 bases between. CDR1 and CDR2 (germline): LGHNA, YNFKEQ. The CDR3 covers 18 residues. Written as DNA, the CDR3 is TGTGCCAGCAGCCAAGGGCCGGGAACTAGCTTAATCACAGATACGCAGTATTTT. Translated, it gives CASSQGPGTSLITDTQYF.

The chain employs TRBV7-9 and TRBJ1-2; D remains ambiguous. CDR3 length: 12 amino acids. Germline loops: CDR1 SEHNR, CDR2 FQNEAQ (reference sequence). V lost 7 bases to trimming and J lost 3 bases, with 9 bases between them. CDR3 bases: TGTGCCAGCACCTTTGGAGACTATGGCTACACCTTC. Its translation: CASTFGDYGYTF. The full variable domain, with the rest looked up from reference TRBV7-9 and TRBJ1-2, is DTGVSQNPRHKITKRGQNVTFRCDPISEHNRLYWYRQTLGQGPEFLTYFQNEAQLEKSRLLSDRFSAERPKGSFSTLEIQRTEQGDSAMYLCASTFGDYGYTFGSGTRLTVV.

This sequence joins TRBV7-9 and TRBJ1-2; 9 nucleotides agree with TRBD1. In germline, CDR1 is SEHNR, CDR2 FQNEAQ (reference sequence). V shed 5 bases, J shed 4 bases, and the junction held 11 bases outside the gene matches. This CDR3 contains 16 residues. The CDR3 sequence is CASSPGGQGASYGYTF. The CDR3 DNA follows: TGTGCCAGCAGCCCTGGGGGACAGGGAGCGAGCTATGGCTACACCTTC.

This chain joins TRBV19 and TRBJ1-5; 9 bases align to TRBD1. J was trimmed by 0 bases and V by 9 bases; bases with no gene match: 9. Germline V gene lookup returns CDR1 LNHDA and CDR2 SQIVND (reference sequence). This CDR3 is built from 16 residues. The CDR3 reads CASNRDRANSNQPQHF. CDR3 coding DNA: TGTGCCAGCAACCGGGACAGGGCCAATAGCAATCAGCCCCAGCATTTT.

The rearrangement joins TRBV7-6 to TRBJ2-1; the D call may be TRBD1 or TRBD2 (5 bases each). V gave up 5 bases and J gave up 3 bases, with 14 bases separating them. Germline values: CDR1 SGHVS, CDR2 FNYEAQ. This CDR3 is built from 15 residues. The CDR3 protein is CASSPRGDLYNEQFF. For the CDR3, the DNA is TGTGCCAGCAGCCCAAGGGGAGACCTCTACAATGAGCAGTTCTTC. The complete variable domain, with remaining parts taken from reference TRBV7-6 and TRBJ2-1, reads GAGVSQSPRYKVTKRGQDVALRCDPISGHVSLYWYRQALGQGPEFLTYFNYEAQQDKSGLPNDRFSAERPEGSISTLTIQRTEQRDSAMYRCASSPRGDLYNEQFFGPGTRLTVL.